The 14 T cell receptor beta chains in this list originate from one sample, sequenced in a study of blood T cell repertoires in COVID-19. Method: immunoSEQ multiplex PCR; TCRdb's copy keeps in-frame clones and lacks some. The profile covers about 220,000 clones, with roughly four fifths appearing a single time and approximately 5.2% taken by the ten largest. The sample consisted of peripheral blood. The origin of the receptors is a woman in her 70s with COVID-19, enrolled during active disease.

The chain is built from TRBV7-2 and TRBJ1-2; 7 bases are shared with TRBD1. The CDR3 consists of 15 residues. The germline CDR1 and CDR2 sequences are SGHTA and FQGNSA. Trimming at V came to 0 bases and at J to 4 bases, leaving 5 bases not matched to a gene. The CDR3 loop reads CASSLAQGGTYGYTF. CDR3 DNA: TGTGCCAGCAGCTTAGCCCAGGGGGGCACCTATGGCTACACCTTC.

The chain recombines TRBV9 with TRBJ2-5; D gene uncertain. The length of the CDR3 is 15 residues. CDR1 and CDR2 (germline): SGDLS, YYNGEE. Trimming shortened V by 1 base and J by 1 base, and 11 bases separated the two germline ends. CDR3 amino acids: CASSVSDTAQETQYF. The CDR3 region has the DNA TGTGCCAGCAGCGTATCAGACACCGCCCAAGAGACCCAGTACTTC.

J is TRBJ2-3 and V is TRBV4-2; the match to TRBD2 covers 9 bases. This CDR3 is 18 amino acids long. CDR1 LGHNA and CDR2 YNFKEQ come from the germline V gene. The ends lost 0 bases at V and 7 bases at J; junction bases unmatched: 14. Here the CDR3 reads CASSQDRSSGRTPNTQYF. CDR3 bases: TGTGCCAGCAGCCAAGATCGGAGTAGCGGGAGAACACCGAATACGCAGTATTTT.

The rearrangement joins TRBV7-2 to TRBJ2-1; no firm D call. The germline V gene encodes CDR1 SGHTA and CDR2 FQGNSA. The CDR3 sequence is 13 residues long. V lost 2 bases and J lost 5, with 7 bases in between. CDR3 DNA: TGTGCCAGCAGCTTAATACAAAACAATGAGCAGTTCTTC. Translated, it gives CASSLIQNNEQFF.

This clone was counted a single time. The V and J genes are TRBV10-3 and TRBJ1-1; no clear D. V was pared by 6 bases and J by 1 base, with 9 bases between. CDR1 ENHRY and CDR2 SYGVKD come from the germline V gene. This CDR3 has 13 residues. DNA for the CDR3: TGTGCCATCAGACAAGAAAAGAACACTGAAGCTTTCTTT. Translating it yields CAIRQEKNTEAFF.

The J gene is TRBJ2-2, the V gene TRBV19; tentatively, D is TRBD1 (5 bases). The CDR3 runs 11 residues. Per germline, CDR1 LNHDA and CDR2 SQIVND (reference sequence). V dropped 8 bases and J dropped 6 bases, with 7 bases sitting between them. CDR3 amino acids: CASLQAGELFF. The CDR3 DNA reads TGTGCCAGTCTACAGGCCGGGGAGCTGTTTTTT.

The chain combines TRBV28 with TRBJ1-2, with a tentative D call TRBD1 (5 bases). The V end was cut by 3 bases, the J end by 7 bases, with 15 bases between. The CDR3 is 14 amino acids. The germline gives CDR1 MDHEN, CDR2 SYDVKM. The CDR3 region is CASSLVRGVGGYTF. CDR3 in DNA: TGTGCCAGCAGTTTGGTGCGGGGGGTTGGTGGCTACACCTTC.

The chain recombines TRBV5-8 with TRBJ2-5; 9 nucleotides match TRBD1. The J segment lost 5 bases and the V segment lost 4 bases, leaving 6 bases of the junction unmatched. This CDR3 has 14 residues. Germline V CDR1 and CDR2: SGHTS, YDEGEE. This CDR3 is CASSAGTGRETQYF. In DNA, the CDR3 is TGTGCCAGCAGCGCCGGGACAGGGAGGGAGACCCAGTACTTC.

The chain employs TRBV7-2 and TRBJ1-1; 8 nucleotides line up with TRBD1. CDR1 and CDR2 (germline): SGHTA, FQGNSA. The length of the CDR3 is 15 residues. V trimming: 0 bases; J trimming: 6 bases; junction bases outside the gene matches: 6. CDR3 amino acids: CASSLALQGDPEAFF. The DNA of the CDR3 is TGTGCCAGCAGCTTAGCCTTACAGGGGGACCCTGAAGCTTTCTTT. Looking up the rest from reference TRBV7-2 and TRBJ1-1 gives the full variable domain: GAGVSQSPSNKVTEKGKDVELRCDPISGHTALYWYRQSLGQGLEFLIYFQGNSAPDKSGLPSDRFSAERTGGSVSTLTIQRTQQEDSAVYLCASSLALQGDPEAFFGQGTRLTVV.

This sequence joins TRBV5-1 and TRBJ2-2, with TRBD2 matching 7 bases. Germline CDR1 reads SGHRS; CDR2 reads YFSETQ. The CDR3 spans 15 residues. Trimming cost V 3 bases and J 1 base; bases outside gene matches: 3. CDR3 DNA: TGCGCCAGCAGCTCCGGGACTATGAACACCGGGGAGCTGTTTTTT. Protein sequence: CASSSGTMNTGELFF. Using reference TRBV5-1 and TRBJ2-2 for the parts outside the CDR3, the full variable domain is KAGVTQTPRYLIKTRGQQVTLSCSPISGHRSVSWYQQTPGQGLQFLFEYFSETQRNKGNFPGRFSGRQFSNSRSEMNVSTLELGDSALYLCASSSGTMNTGELFFGEGSRLTVL.

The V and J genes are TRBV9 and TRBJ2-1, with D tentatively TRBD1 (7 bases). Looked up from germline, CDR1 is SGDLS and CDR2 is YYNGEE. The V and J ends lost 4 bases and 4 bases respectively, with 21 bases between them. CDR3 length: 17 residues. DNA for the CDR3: TGTGCCAGCAGCCAGGGGGGCGGGCCCAGCGCGTACAATGAGCAGTTCTTC. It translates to CASSQGGGPSAYNEQFF.

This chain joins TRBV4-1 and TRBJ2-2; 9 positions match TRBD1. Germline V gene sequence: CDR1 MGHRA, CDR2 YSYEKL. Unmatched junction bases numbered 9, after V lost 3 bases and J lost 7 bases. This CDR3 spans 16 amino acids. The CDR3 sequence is CASSQPNRGRNGELFF. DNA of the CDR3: TGCGCCAGCAGCCAGCCAAACAGGGGGCGGAACGGGGAGCTGTTTTTT.

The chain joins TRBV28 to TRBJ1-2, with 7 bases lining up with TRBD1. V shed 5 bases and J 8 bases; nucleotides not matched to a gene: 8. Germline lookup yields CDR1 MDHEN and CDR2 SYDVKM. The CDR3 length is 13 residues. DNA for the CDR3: TGTGCCAGCAGTCCGACAGGGTTATACGGCTACACCTTC. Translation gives CASSPTGLYGYTF.

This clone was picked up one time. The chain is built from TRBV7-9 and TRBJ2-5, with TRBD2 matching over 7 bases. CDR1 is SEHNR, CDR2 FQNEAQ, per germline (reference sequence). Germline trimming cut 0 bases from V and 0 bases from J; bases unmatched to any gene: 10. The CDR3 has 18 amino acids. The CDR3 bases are TGTGCCAGCAGCTTAGCGGGAGGGCGTAAGGTTTACCAAGAGACCCAGTACTTC. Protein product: CASSLAGGRKVYQETQYF.